Detailed here is one T cell receptor (beta chain). Its target is not known. This sample stems from a study of T-cell memory formation after mild COVID-19. TCRdb re-analysed the 5' RACE reads in MiXCR, keeping a single row per CDR3 protein. The data contain 350,000 to 500,000 distinct CDR3 sequences, 20% to 30% of them singletons. General observations from the study: Unconfirmed was the SARS-CoV-2 specificity of second-wave clones that peaked on day 37. The pre-infection memory compartment contained some responding clones, suggesting cross-reactive memory joined.

V was cut by 0 bases and J by 7 bases, with 13 bases left in between. CDR3 size: 14 residues. Germline CDR1 is MNHEY and CDR2 is SVGAGI. The sample comprised PBMCs or a T cell subset sorted from them (not recorded which). This TCR was recovered from an adult woman who had mild COVID-19 (a few samples of this study predate the infection). Cell type and time point are not known. This chain connects TRBV6-5 to TRBJ2-7, with D possibly being TRBD1 (6 bases). The CDR3 is CASSYSGTQGEQYF. The CDR3 nucleotides read TGTGCCAGCAGTTACTCAGGGACCCAGGGGGAGCAGTACTTC.